The next 22 T cell receptor beta chains were all read from a single sample in a study of CD8+CD57+ T cells in acquired aplastic anemia (dated by TCRdb to 2017 to 2018). The reads were generated on an Illumina HiSeq 2000. Genomic DNA was used as template for profiling of TCR beta VDJ combinations and CDR3 sequences. The public reads were run again by TCRdb, first through fastp at Q25 and then through MiXCR, and only productive beta chains were kept. Merged by CDR3 protein, the rows form single entries marked with the most common genes and DNA. The sample profile shows 400,000 to 500,000 distinct CDR3 sequences; around 72% of them were found once. The ten biggest clones cover 4% of the sample. Material: sorted CD4+, CD8+, or CD8+CD57+ T cells (not recorded which) from PBMCs. The origin of the receptors is a human donor in good health, serving as a control.

The J gene is TRBJ1-5, the V gene TRBV5-6; TRBD1 matches 8 bases. The V and J ends lost 4 bases and 4 bases, in that order; junction bases with no gene match: 7. The CDR3 length is 15 residues. CDR1 is SGHDT and CDR2 is YYEEEE in the germline V gene. Here the CDR3 DNA reads TGTGCCAGCAGCCAAACAGGGGGGGAAAATCAGCCCCAGCATTTT. Translation gives CASSQTGGENQPQHF.

J is TRBJ2-7 and V is TRBV5-1; D is ambiguous. CDR3 length: 14 amino acids. Trimming took 4 bases from V and 5 from J, leaving 16 bases between them. The germline V gene encodes CDR1 SGHRS and CDR2 YFSETQ. CDR3 bases: TGCGCCAGCAGCCCCGATCCGACCTGCGACGAGCAGTACTTC. Translating gives CASSPDPTCDEQYF.

Regarding this clonotype: Mismatch with germline at one junction end may stem from a read error. V and J are TRBV2 and TRBJ1-6; tentative D call: TRBD1 (6 bases). This CDR3 spans 16 amino acids. Looked up from germline, CDR1 is SNHLY and CDR2 is FYNNEI. The CDR3 sequence: CASSGGRDIEGYPLHF. As DNA, the CDR3 is TGCGCCAGCAGCGGAGGCCGGGACATCGAAGGCTACCCCCTCCACTTT. Full variable domain (missing parts from reference TRBV2 and TRBJ1-6): EPEVTQTPSHQVTQMGQEVILRCVPISNHLYFYWYRQILGQKVEFLVSFYNNEISEKSEIFDDQFSVERPDGSNFTLKIRSTKLEDSAMYFCASSGGRDIEGYPLHFGNGTRLTVT.

The genes are TRBV6-6 and TRBJ2-3; D gene unclear. Trimming removed 8 bases from V and 2 bases from J, with 17 bases in between. Germline V lookup: CDR1 MNHNY, CDR2 SVGAGI (reference sequence). The CDR3 runs 15 residues. In DNA, the CDR3 is TGTGCCAGCCGATTCGATCGTGGGAACACAGATACGCAGTATTTT. Amino acid sequence: CASRFDRGNTDTQYF.

This chain uses TRBV7-2 with TRBJ2-5; 8 bases line up with TRBD1. The trim removed 1 base at V and 0 bases at J, leaving 4 bases unmatched. CDR1 is SGHTA, CDR2 FQGNSA, per germline. The CDR3 spans 16 residues. The CDR3 spells CASSLEQGADQETQYF. In DNA form, the CDR3 reads TGTGCCAGCAGCTTAGAGCAGGGGGCCGACCAAGAGACCCAGTACTTC.

A single count supports this clonotype. V gene TRBV7-2 combines with J gene TRBJ2-2, with D possibly matching TRBD1 (6 bases). The germline gives CDR1 SGHTA, CDR2 FQGNSA. Trimming left V 5 bases short and J 17 bases short, with 27 bases between. The CDR3 spans 15 residues. DNA for the CDR3: TGTGCCAGCAGCGAAACACGGGACAATGAGCAGTTCTTCTTTTTT. Amino acid sequence: CASSETRDNEQFFFF.

This clonotype was picked up one time. The V and J genes are TRBV20-1 and TRBJ2-3; 7 bases are shared with TRBD2. The CDR3 is made up of 13 amino acids. The germline V gene has CDR1 DFQATT and CDR2 SNEGSKA (reference sequence). The ends lost 2 bases at V and 10 bases at J; junction bases unmatched: 9. Here the CDR3 reads CSARSGANYAQYF. CDR3 in DNA: TGCAGTGCTAGAAGCGGGGCGAACTACGCGCAGTATTTT.

This chain uses TRBV6-1 with TRBJ2-1; 7 bases map to TRBD2. V lost 5 bases to trimming and J lost 4 bases; unmatched junction nucleotides: 5. Germline V lookup: CDR1 MNHNS, CDR2 SASEGT. This CDR3 has 14 amino acids. For the CDR3, the DNA is TGTGCCAGCAGTAAGCGGGGCGGATACAATGAGCAGTTCTTC. Encoded protein: CASSKRGGYNEQFF.

This clonotype has a single count. A read error is likely, as this CDR3 ends without the conserved phenylalanine or tryptophan. No DNA is shown, since the ends of the CDR3 on it are uncertain; the CDR3 is the one TCRdb lists. This chain links TRBV19 with TRBJ2-7; no check of the table's D call, TRBD2, against the DNA was made. Per the germline V gene, CDR1 is LNHDA and CDR2 is SQIVND (reference sequence). 15 amino acids form the CDR3, both terminal residues included. This CDR3 is CASRRDGPYSPLHFG.

The chain joins TRBV13 to TRBJ2-7; D gene ambiguous. Germline V gene sequence: CDR1 PRHDT, CDR2 FYEKMQ (reference sequence). V was clipped by 6 bases and J by 0 bases, with 9 bases between them. The CDR3 runs 13 residues. DNA of the CDR3: TGTGCCAGCAGGTTACAGAGCTCCTACGAGCAGTACTTC. Amino acids: CASRLQSSYEQYF.

This clonotype was seen many times. The chain combines TRBV15 with TRBJ1-1; D is unresolved. CDR3 size: 12 residues. The germline gives CDR1 LNHNV, CDR2 YYDKDF (reference sequence). Trimming left V 3 bases short and J 4 bases short, with 6 bases between. DNA of the CDR3: TGTGCCACCAGCAGGGGATTCACTGAAGCTTTCTTT. This gives the protein CATSRGFTEAFF.

The chain links TRBV5-6 to TRBJ2-7, with D maybe TRBD2 (5 bases). This CDR3 comprises 14 residues. Germline V lookup: CDR1 SGHDT, CDR2 YYEEEE. The V and J ends lost 4 bases and 3 bases respectively, with 14 bases between them. This CDR3 is CASSAPGIVYEQYF. CDR3 coding DNA: TGTGCCAGCAGCGCACCGGGAATAGTCTACGAGCAGTACTTC.

As to this clonotype: At one boundary the junction diverges from the germline segment, which might be a read error. The rearrangement joins TRBV2 to TRBJ1-2; no definite D call. CDR3 length: 11 residues. CDR1 SNHLY and CDR2 FYNNEI come from the germline V gene. The CDR3 DNA reads TGTGCCAGCGGCGCCACGGAAGGCTACAACTTC. It translates to CASGATEGYNF.

This clonotype has just one count. V usage is TRBV19 and J usage is TRBJ2-7, with 9 positions matching TRBD2. CDR3 length: 15 residues. Germline assignment: CDR1 LNHDA and CDR2 SQIVND (reference sequence). V shed 3 bases and J 8 bases; nucleotides not matched to a gene: 11. The CDR3 region has the DNA TGTGCCAGTAGTATGGCCGGCGGGGGGGAGACCCAGCAGTACGTC. It encodes CASSMAGGGETQQYV.

This clonotype was seen only once. A much larger clone differs by one base, so this may be a read error. The genes are TRBV30 and TRBJ2-7; no reliable D call. Germline V gene data show CDR1 as GTSNPN and CDR2 as SVGIG (reference sequence). The CDR3 covers 17 residues. V lost 0 bases, J lost 1 base, and 19 bases lay in between. The CDR3 here is CAWSVSFLVGSSYEQYF. DNA of the CDR3: TGTGCCTGGAGTGTATCATTCCTCGTGGGATCGTCCTACGAGCAGTACTTC.

The CDR3 region has the DNA TGTGCCAGCAGTCCTAGCGGGGGGCGGGGTGAGCAGTTCTTC. This codes for CASSPSGGRGEQFF. This rearrangement joins TRBV9 to TRBJ2-1; 11 bases line up with TRBD2. This CDR3 region has 14 residues. Germline loops: CDR1 SGDLS, CDR2 YYNGEE. V was pared by 5 bases and J by 9 bases, with 7 bases of the junction left unmatched.

This clonotype was recorded once. This chain uses TRBV7-9 with TRBJ1-1; D is ambiguous. The CDR3 spans 15 residues. Deletions cut 3 bases from V and 14 bases from J, with 25 bases between. Germline assignment: CDR1 SEHNR and CDR2 FQNEAQ (reference sequence). The CDR3 nucleotides read TGTGCCAGCAGCTTCCACCACCCCCAGCTTACGAAAAACTTCTTT. Its translation: CASSFHHPQLTKNFF.

Concerning this clonotype itself: The germline gene is not matched at one end of the junction; a read error may be the cause. The V and J genes are TRBV7-3 and TRBJ1-5; perhaps TRBD1 as D (6 bases). CDR1 and CDR2 from the germline V gene are SGHTA and FQGTGA. There are 13 residues in the CDR3. This CDR3 is CASSGGYGQPQHF. The CDR3 bases are TGTGCCAGCAGCGGGGGGTATGGACAGCCGCAGCATTTT.

Comments on this clonotype: This likely comes from a read error, as the CDR3 has no conserved phenylalanine or tryptophan at its end. V gene TRBV15 combines with J gene TRBJ2-7; D not resolved. The CDR3 runs 13 residues. Germline V gives CDR1 LNHNV, CDR2 YYDKDF (reference sequence). The germline V and J ends were trimmed by 0 bases and 9 bases, with 12 bases remaining between them. The CDR3 nucleotides are TGTGCCACCAGCAGAGAAGGGCGGCAAGGGCAGTACTGC. This codes for CATSREGRQGQYC.

This clonotype was observed many times. The gene calls are TRBV9 and TRBJ2-7; tentative D call: TRBD1 (5 bases). Germline CDR1 is SGDLS and CDR2 is YYNGEE. V was pared by 4 bases and J by 5 bases, with 10 bases between. The CDR3 has 12 residues. In nucleotides, the CDR3 is TGTGCCAGCAGCAACTTAGGGGACGAGCAGTACTTC. It codes for CASSNLGDEQYF.

This chain uses TRBV7-3 with TRBJ2-7; 7 nucleotides match TRBD2. The CDR3 consists of 14 residues. V gave up 5 bases and J gave up 11 bases; unmatched junction bases: 15. CDR1 SGHTA and CDR2 FQGTGA come from the germline V gene. The CDR3 spells CASSPTWRGYNEYF. The DNA for the CDR3 is TGTGCCAGCAGCCCTACTTGGCGGGGGTACAATGAGTACTTC. The variable domain in full, with the rest retrieved from reference TRBV7-3 and TRBJ2-7, is GAGVSQTPSNKVTEKGKYVELRCDPISGHTALYWYRQSLGQGPEFLIYFQGTGAADDSGLPNDRFFAVRPEGSVSTLKIQRTERGDSAVYLCASSPTWRGYNEYFGPGTRLTVT.

About this clonotype: Because the CDR3 is missing its conserved closing phenylalanine or tryptophan, this is likely a read error. CDR3 sequence reads: CAIGTGSHTEAFT. CDR3 DNA: TGTGCCATCGGTACGGGCTCCCACACTGAAGCTTTCACC. The chain has TRBV10-3 and TRBJ1-1; the D is unclear. Trimming cost V 8 bases and J 3 bases, with 13 bases left between them. Germline V CDR1 and CDR2: ENHRY, SYGVKD. This CDR3 comprises 13 residues.